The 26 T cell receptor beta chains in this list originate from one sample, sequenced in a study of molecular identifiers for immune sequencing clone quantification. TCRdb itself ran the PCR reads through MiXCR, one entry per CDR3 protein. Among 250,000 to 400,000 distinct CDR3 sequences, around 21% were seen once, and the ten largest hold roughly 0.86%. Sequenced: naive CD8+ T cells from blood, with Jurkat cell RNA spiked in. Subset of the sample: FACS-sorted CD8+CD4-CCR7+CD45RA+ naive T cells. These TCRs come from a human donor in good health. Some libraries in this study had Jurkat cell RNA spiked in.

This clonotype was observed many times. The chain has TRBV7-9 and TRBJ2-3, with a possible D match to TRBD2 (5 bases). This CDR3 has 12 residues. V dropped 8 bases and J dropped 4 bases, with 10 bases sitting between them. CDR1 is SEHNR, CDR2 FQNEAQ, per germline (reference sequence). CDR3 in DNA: TGTGCCAGCGAGGGTTTTTCAGATACGCAGTATTTT. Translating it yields CASEGFSDTQYF. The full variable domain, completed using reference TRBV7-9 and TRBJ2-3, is DTGVSQNPRHKITKRGQNVTFRCDPISEHNRLYWYRQTLGQGPEFLTYFQNEAQLEKSRLLSDRFSAERPKGSFSTLEIQRTEQGDSAMYLCASEGFSDTQYFGPGTRLTVL.

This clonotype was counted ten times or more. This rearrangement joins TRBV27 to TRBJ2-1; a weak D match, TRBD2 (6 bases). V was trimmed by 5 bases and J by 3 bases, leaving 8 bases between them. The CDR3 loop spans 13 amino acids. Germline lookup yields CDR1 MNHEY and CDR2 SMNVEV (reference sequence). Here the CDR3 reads CASSQGLYNEQFF. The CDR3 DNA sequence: TGTGCCAGCAGTCAGGGACTCTACAATGAGCAGTTCTTC.

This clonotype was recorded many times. CDR3 sequence reads: CASSDYNGEQYF. The CDR3, as DNA: TGTGCCAGCAGTGACTACAACGGCGAGCAGTACTTC. This chain joins TRBV6-4 and TRBJ2-7; no firm D call. The CDR3 has 12 amino acids. Germline-derived CDR1 and CDR2 are MRHNA and SNTAGT. V gave up 1 base and J gave up 6 bases, with 7 bases separating them.

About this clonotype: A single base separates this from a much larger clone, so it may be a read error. CDR3 protein: CAGRGDSGTVAEKLFF. In DNA form, the CDR3 reads TGTGCCGGCAGAGGGGACTCCGGGACAGTCGCCGAAAAACTGTTTTTT. The genes are TRBV2 and TRBJ1-4; 7 positions agree with TRBD1. The CDR3 runs 16 residues. The germline V gene has CDR1 SNHLY and CDR2 FYNNEI.

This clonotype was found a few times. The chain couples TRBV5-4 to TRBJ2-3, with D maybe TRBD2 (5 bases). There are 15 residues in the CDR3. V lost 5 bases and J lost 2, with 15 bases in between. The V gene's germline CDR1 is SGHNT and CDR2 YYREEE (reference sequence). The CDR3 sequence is CASRREPRLTDTQYF. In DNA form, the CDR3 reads TGTGCCAGCAGAAGGGAGCCGCGACTCACAGATACGCAGTATTTT.

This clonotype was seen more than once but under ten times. The CDR3 spells CASSKRGASQETQYF. Here the CDR3 DNA reads TGTGCCAGCAGCAAACGGGGGGCCAGCCAAGAGACCCAGTACTTC. The chain employs TRBV13 and TRBJ2-5, with a tentative D call TRBD2 (7 bases). The germline V gene has CDR1 PRHDT and CDR2 FYEKMQ (reference sequence). The CDR3 is 15 amino acids. V was shortened by 5 bases and J by 1 base, with 14 bases between the two germline ends. Using reference TRBV13 and TRBJ2-5 for the parts outside the CDR3, the full variable domain is AAGVIQSPRHLIKEKRETATLKCYPIPRHDTVYWYQQGPGQDPQFLISFYEKMQSDKGSIPDRFSAQQFSDYHSELNMSSLELGDSALYFCASSKRGASQETQYFGPGTRLLVL.

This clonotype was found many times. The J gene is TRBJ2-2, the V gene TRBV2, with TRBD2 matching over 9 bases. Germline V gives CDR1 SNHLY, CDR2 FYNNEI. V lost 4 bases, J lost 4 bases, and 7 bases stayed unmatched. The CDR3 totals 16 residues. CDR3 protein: CASSAGAGGFTGELFF. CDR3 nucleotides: TGTGCCAGCAGTGCAGGAGCGGGGGGTTTCACCGGGGAGCTGTTTTTT.

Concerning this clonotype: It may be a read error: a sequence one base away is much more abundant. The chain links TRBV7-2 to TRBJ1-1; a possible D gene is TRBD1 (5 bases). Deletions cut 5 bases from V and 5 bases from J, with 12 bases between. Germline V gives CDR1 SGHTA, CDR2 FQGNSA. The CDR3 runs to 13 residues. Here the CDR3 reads CASSLGTWTEAFF. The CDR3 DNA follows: TGTGCCAGCAGCCTCGGGACGTGGACTGAAGCTTTCTTT.

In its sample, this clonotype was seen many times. This chain's CDR3 is CASSQDSDVYNEQFF. DNA of the CDR3: TGCGCCAGCAGCCAAGATTCCGACGTCTACAATGAGCAGTTCTTC. The rearrangement uses TRBV4-3 and TRBJ2-1; D ambiguous. In germline, CDR1 is LGHNA, CDR2 YSLEER. This CDR3 has 15 amino acids. Trimming removed 0 bases at V and 3 bases at J, with 9 bases between.

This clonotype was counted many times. CDR3 in amino acids: CASSLVPGGHTGELFF. The CDR3 nucleotides read TGTGCCAGCAGCTTAGTTCCAGGGGGGCACACCGGGGAGCTGTTTTTT. The V gene is TRBV7-2, the J gene TRBJ2-2, with D perhaps matching TRBD1 (7 bases). The CDR3 is 16 residues long. V was shortened by 1 base and J by 3 bases, with 12 bases between the two germline ends. Germline V lookup: CDR1 SGHTA, CDR2 FQGNSA.

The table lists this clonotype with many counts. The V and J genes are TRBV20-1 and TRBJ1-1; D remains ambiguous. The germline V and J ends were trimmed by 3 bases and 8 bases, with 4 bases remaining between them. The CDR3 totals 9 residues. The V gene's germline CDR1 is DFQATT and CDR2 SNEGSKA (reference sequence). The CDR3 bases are TGCAGTGCTAGGAAAGAAGCTTTCTTT. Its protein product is CSARKEAFF.

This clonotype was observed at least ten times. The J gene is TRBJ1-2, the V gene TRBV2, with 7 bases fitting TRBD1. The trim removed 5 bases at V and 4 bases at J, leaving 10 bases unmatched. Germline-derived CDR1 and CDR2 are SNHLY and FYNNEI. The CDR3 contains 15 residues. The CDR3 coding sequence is TGTGCCAGCAGTTGGGAGACCGGGACAGCCTATGGCTACACCTTC. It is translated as CASSWETGTAYGYTF.

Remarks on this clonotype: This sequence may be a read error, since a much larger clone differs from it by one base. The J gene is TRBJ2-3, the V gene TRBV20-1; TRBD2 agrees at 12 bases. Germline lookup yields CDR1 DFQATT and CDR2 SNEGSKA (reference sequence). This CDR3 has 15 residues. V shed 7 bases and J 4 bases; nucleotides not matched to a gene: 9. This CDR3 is CSVSSLAGGPDTQYF. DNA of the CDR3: TGCAGTGTTAGTTCCCTAGCGGGAGGGCCAGATACGCAGTATTTT.

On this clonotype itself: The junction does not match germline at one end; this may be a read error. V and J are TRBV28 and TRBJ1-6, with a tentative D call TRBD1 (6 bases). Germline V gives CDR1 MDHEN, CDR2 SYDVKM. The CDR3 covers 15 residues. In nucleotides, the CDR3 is TGTGCCAGCAGATTGCAGGGGTATGGGAATTTACCCCTCCACTTC. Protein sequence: CASRLQGYGNLPLHF.

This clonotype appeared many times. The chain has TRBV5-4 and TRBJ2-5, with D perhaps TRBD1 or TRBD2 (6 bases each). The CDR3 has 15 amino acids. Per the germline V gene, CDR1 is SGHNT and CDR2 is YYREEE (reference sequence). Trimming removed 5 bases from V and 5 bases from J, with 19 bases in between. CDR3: CASSRRGEGLETQYF. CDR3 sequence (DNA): TGTGCCAGCAGTCGGAGGGGGGAAGGTCTCGAGACCCAGTACTTC.

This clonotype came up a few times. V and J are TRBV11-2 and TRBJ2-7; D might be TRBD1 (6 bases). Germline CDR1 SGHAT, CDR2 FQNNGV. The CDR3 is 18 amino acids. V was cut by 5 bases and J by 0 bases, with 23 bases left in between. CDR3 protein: CASSPSLGTRGLSYEQYF. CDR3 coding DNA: TGTGCCAGCAGCCCTAGCCTCGGGACCAGGGGTCTCTCCTACGAGCAGTACTTC.

The DNA for the CDR3 is TGTGCCAGCAGTTTAGCGCTAGGACAGGGCCCCACAGATACGCAGTATTTT. This encodes CASSLALGQGPTDTQYF. The chain is built from TRBV12-3 or TRBV12-4 and TRBJ2-3, with 8 nucleotides matching TRBD1. This CDR3 is 17 amino acids long. Germline trimming cut 0 bases from V and 2 bases from J; bases unmatched to any gene: 7.

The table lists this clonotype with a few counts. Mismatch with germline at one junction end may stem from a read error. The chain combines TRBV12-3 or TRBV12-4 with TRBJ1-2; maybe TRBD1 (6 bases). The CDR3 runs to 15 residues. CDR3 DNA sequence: TGTGCCAGCAGTTTAATGGGTACAGGGATCTATGGCTGCACCTTC. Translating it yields CASSLMGTGIYGCTF.

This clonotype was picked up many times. This CDR3 reads CASSQVGDTDTQYF. The CDR3 DNA reads as TGCGCCAGCAGCCAAGTAGGGGACACAGATACGCAGTATTTT. The chain employs TRBV4-3 and TRBJ2-3; the D gene is possibly TRBD1 (5 bases). CDR1 is LGHNA, CDR2 YSLEER, per germline. V lost 1 base to trimming and J lost 2 bases, with 7 bases between them. The CDR3 is 14 residues long.

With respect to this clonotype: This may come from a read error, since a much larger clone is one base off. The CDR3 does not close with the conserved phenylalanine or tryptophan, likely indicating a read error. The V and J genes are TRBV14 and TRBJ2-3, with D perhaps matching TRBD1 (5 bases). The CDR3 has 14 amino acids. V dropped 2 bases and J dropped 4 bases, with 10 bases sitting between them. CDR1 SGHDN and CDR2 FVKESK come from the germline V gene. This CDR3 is CASSQPRVADTQYL. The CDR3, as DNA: TGTGCCAGCAGCCAACCCAGGGTTGCAGATACGCAGTATCTT.

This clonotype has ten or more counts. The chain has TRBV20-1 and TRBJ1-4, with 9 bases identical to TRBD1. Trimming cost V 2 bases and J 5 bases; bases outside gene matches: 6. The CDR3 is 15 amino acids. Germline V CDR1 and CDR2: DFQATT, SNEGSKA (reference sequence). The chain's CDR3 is CSARIRDRENEKLFF. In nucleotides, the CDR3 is TGCAGTGCTAGAATCCGGGACAGGGAAAATGAAAAACTGTTTTTT.

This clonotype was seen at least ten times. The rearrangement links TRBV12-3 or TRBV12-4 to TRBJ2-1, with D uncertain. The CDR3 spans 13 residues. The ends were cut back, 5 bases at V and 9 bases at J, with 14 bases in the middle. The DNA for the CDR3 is TGTGCCAGCAGTCTGCCTAGAGCCGGTGAGCAGTTCTTC. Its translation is CASSLPRAGEQFF.

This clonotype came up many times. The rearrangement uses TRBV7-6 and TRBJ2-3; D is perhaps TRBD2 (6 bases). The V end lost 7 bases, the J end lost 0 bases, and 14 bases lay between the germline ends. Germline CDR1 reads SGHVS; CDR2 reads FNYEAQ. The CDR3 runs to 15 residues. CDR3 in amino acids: CASTKTSSSTDTQYF. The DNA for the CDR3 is TGTGCCAGCACCAAAACTAGCTCTAGCACAGATACGCAGTATTTT.

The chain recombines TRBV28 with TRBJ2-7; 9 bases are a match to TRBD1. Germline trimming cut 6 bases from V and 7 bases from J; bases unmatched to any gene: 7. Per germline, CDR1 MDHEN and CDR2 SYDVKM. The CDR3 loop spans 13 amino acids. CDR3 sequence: CASSEDRGWEQYF. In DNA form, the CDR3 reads TGTGCCAGCAGCGAGGACAGGGGTTGGGAGCAGTACTTC.

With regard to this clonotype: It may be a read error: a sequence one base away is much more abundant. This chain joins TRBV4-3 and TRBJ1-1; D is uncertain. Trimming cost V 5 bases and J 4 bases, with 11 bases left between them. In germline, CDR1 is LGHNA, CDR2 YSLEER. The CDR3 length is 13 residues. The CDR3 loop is CASSSKVATEAFF. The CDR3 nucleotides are TGCGCCAGCAGCTCCAAGGTAGCCACTGAAGCTTTCTTT.

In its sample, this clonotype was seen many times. The CDR3 DNA reads TGCGCCAGCAGCCAAGATGGGAATTACGAGCAGTACTTC. It codes for CASSQDGNYEQYF. The genes are TRBV4-3 and TRBJ2-7; no definite D call. CDR1 is LGHNA and CDR2 is YSLEER in the germline V gene. The germline V and J ends were trimmed by 0 bases and 4 bases, with 7 bases remaining between them. This CDR3 comprises 13 residues.